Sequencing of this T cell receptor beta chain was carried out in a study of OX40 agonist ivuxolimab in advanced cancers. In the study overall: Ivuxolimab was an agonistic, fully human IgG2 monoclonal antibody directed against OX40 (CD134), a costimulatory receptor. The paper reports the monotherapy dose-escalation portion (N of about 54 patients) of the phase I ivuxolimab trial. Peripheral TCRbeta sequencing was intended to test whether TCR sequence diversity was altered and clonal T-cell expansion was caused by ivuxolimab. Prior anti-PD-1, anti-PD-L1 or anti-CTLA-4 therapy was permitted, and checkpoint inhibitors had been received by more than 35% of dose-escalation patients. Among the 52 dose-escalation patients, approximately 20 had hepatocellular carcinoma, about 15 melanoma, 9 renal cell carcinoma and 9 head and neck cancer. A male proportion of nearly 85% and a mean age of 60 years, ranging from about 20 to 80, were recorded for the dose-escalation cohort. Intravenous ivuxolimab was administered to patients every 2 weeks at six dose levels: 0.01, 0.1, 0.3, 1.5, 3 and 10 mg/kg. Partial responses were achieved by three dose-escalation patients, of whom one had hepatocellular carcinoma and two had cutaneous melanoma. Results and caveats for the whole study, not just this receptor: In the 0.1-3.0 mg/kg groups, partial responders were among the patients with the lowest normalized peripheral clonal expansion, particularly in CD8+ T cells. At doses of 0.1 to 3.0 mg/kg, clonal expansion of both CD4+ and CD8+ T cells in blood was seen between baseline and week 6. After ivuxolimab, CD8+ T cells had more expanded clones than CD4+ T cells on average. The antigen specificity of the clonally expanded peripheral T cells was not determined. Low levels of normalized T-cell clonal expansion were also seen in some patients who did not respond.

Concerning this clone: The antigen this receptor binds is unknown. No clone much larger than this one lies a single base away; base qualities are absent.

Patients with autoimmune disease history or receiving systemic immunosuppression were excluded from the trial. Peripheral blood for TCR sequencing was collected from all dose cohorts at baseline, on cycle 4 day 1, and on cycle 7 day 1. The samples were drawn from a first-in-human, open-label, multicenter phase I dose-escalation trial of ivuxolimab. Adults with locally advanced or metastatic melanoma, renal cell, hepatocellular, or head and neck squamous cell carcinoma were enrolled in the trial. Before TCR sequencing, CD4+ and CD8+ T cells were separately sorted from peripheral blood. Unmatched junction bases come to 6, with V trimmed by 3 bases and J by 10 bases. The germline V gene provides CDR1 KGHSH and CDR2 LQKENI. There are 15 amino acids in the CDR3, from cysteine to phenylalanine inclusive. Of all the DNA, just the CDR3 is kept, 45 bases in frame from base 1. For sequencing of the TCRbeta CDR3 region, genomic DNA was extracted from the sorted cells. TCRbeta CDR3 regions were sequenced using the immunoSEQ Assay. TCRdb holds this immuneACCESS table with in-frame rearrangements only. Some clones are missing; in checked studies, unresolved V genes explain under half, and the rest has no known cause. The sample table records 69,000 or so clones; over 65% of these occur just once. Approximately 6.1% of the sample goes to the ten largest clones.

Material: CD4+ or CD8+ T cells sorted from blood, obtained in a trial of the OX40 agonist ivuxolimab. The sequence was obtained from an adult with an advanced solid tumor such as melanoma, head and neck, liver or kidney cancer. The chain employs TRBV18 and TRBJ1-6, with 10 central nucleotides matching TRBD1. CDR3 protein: CASSPSGQGLSPLHF. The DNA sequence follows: TGTGCCAGCTCACCGTCGGGACAGGGGCTCTCACCCCTCCACTTT. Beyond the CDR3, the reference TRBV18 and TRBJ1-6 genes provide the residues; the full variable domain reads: NAGVMQNPRHLVRRRGQEARLRCSPMKGHSHVYWYRQLPEEGLKFMVYLQKENIIDESGMPKERFSAEFPKEGPSILRIQQVVRGDSAAYFCASSPSGQGLSPLHFGNGTRLTVT.